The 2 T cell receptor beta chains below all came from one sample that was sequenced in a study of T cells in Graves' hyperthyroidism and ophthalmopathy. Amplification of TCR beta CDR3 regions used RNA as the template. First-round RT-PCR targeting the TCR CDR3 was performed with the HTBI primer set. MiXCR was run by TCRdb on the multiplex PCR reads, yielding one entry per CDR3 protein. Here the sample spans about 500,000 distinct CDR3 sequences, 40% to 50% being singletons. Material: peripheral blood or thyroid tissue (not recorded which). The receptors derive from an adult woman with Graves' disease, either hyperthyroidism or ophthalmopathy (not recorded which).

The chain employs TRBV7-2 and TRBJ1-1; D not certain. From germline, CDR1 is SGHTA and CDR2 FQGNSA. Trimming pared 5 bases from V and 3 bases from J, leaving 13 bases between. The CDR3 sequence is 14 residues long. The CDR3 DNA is TGTGCCAGCAGCCCCACCAGATTGGACACTGAAGCTTTCTTT. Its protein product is CASSPTRLDTEAFF.

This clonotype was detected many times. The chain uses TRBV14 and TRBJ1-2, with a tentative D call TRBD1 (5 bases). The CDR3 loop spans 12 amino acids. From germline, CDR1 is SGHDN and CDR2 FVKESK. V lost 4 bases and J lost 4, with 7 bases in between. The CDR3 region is CASSRGVYGYTF. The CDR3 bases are TGTGCCAGCAGCCGAGGGGTCTATGGCTACACCTTC. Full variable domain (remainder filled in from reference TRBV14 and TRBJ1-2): EAGVTQFPSHSVIEKGQTVTLRCDPISGHDNLYWYRRVMGKEIKFLLHFVKESKQDESGMPNNRFLAERTGGTYSTLKVQPAELEDSGVYFCASSRGVYGYTFGSGTRLTVV.